This T cell receptor (beta chain) was sequenced during a study of PD-L1 blockade in urothelial cancer. Overall study context: Bladder-origin urothelial cancer in males covered about 90% of the roughly 30 patients.

Time point meaning: peripheral blood 6 weeks after treatment start. Added to each PCR by spiking were synthetic TCR analog templates. TCRdb keeps only in-frame clones here, not all; method: immunoSEQ multiplex PCR. The sample gives 80,000 to 95,000 clones, over 80% of which show up once; about 8.4% is in the top ten. Specimen: PBMCs, collected around atezolizumab (anti-PD-L1) treatment. The TCR was taken from a man in his 70s with urothelial cancer.

The CDR3 region has the DNA TGTGCCAGCAGCTTGGCGAGGGGAGGGGAAAAACTGTTTTTT. This gives the protein CASSLARGGEKLFF. V usage is TRBV7-9 and J usage is TRBJ1-4, with D possibly being TRBD1 (5 bases). The CDR3 runs to 14 residues. The germline V gene encodes CDR1 SEHNR and CDR2 FQNEAQ (reference sequence). V lost 3 bases to trimming and J lost 8 bases, with 13 bases between them.